The 2 T cell receptor beta chains below come from one sample, sequenced in a study of radiotherapy plus CTLA-4 blockade in lung cancer. TCRdb keeps only in-frame clones here, not all; method: immunoSEQ multiplex PCR. The sample holds 52,000 or so clones, around four fifths seen once. The sequenced sample was peripheral blood, obtained from a patient treated with radiotherapy plus ipilimumab. Receptor source: a human donor with non-small cell lung cancer whose response to radiotherapy plus ipilimumab could not be evaluated.

The V call is TRBV7-2, the J call TRBJ2-2; TRBD1 aligns across 7 bases. From germline, CDR1 is SGHTA and CDR2 FQGNSA. Trimming took 5 bases from V and 8 from J; bases not matched to a gene: 2. This CDR3 comprises 12 residues. The CDR3 nucleotides read TGTGCCAGCAGCACAGGGGCGGGGGAGCTGTTTTTT. Protein sequence: CASSTGAGELFF.

On this clone itself: Because the CDR3's place on the DNA is in doubt, the DNA is left out and the CDR3 is given as listed by TCRdb. V gene TRBV28 combines with J gene TRBJ2-5; the table gives TRBD2 as D, unverified against the DNA. The germline V gene has CDR1 MDHEN and CDR2 SYDVKM. The CDR3 region is 17 residues in length, termini included. CDR3 protein: CASSSSTSGGAFATQYF.